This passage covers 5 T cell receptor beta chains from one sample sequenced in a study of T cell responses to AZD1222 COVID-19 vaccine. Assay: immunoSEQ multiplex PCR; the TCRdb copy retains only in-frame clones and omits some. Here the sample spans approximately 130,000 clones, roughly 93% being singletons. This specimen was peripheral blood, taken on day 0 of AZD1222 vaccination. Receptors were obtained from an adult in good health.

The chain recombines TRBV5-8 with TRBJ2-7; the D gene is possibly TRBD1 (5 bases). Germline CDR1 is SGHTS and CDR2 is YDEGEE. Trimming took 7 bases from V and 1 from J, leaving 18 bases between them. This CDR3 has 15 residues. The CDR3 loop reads CASSPWQGASYEQYF. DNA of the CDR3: TGTGCCAGCTCCCCATGGCAGGGTGCGTCCTACGAGCAGTACTTC.

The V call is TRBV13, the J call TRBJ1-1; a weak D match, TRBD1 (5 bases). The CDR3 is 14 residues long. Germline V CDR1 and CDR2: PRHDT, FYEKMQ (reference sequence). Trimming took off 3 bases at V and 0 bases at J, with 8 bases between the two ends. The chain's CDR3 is CASSFEGMNTEAFF. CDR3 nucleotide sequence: TGTGCCAGCAGCTTCGAGGGGATGAACACTGAAGCTTTCTTT. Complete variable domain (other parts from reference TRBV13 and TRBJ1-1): AAGVIQSPRHLIKEKRETATLKCYPIPRHDTVYWYQQGPGQDPQFLISFYEKMQSDKGSIPDRFSAQQFSDYHSELNMSSLELGDSALYFCASSFEGMNTEAFFGQGTRLTVV.

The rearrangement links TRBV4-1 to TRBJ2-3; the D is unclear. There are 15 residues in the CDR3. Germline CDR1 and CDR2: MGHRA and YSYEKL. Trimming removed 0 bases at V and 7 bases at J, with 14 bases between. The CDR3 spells CASSQDLSLINTQYF. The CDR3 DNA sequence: TGCGCCAGCAGCCAAGATCTAAGCCTTATCAATACGCAGTATTTT.

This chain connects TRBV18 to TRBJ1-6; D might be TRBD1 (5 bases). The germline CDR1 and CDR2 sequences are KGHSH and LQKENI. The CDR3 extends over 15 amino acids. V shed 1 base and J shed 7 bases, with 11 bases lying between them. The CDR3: CASSPRERGNSPLHF. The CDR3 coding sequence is TGTGCCAGCTCACCACGGGAGAGGGGAAATTCACCCCTCCACTTT.

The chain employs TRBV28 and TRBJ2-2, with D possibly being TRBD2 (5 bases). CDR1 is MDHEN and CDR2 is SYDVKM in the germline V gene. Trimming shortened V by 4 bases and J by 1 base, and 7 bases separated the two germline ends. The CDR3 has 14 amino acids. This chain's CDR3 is CASSYGLNTGELFF. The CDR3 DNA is TGTGCCAGCAGTTACGGACTGAACACCGGGGAGCTGTTTTTT.